The 7 T cell receptor beta chains below were found in one sample sequenced in a study of blood T cell repertoires in COVID-19. Clones were sequenced by immunoSEQ multiplex PCR, and TCRdb holds only the in-frame ones, with some missing. The data show roughly 57,000 clones, approximately 88% seen once. The sequenced sample was peripheral blood. All receptors come from a human donor in a cohort sampled during active COVID-19.

This chain uses TRBV3-1 (or the pseudogene TRBV3-2) with TRBJ2-1, with no clear D. Germline V CDR1 and CDR2: LGHDT, YNNKEL (reference sequence). CDR3 length: 15 amino acids. Trimming cost V 1 base and J 8 bases, with 15 bases left between them. The CDR3 sequence is CASSQGQITSHEQFF. CDR3 coding DNA: TGTGCCAGCAGCCAAGGGCAGATTACATCCCATGAGCAGTTCTTC.

V gene TRBV7-2 combines with J gene TRBJ1-4; 7 nucleotides agree with TRBD1. The CDR3 has 15 residues. Trimming took 1 base from V and 8 from J; bases not matched to a gene: 7. Per germline, CDR1 SGHTA and CDR2 FQGNSA. CDR3 sequence reads: CASSLGQTGKEKLFF. The CDR3 nucleotides read TGTGCCAGCAGCTTAGGACAGACAGGGAAAGAAAAACTGTTTTTT.

The chain recombines TRBV20-1 with TRBJ1-1; 7 nucleotides match TRBD1. CDR1 and CDR2 (germline): DFQATT, SNEGSKA (reference sequence). The CDR3 totals 10 residues. The trim removed 6 bases at V and 11 bases at J, leaving 6 bases unmatched. CDR3 in DNA: TGCAGTGCCCCGACAGGGAGGGCTTTCTTT. This codes for CSAPTGRAFF.

The chain carries TRBV11-2 and TRBJ1-2; unclear D gene. This CDR3 has 15 amino acids. Germline V gene data show CDR1 as SGHAT and CDR2 as FQNNGV. V lost 5 bases to trimming and J lost 8 bases, with 21 bases between them. The DNA of the CDR3 is TGTGCCAGCAGCCCGACCCTAGAGAGGGCGCGAGGCTACACCTTC. Translating it yields CASSPTLERARGYTF.

V is TRBV18 and J is TRBJ1-2, with a tentative D call TRBD1 (6 bases). Per the germline V gene, CDR1 is KGHSH and CDR2 is LQKENI. The CDR3 spans 17 residues. The V end was cut by 2 bases, the J end by 1 base, with 17 bases between. The CDR3 loop is CASSPGTGQGLNYGYTF. CDR3 sequence (DNA): TGTGCCAGCTCACCAGGAACAGGGCAGGGCCTTAACTATGGCTACACCTTC.

The genes are TRBV3-1 (or the pseudogene TRBV3-2) and TRBJ1-3; 7 bases match TRBD1. CDR3 size: 16 residues. J lost 0 bases, V lost 4 bases, and 6 bases had no gene match. The germline gives CDR1 LGHDT, CDR2 YNNKEL (reference sequence). The DNA for the CDR3 is TGTGCCAGCAGCCTGTGGACAGGAATCTCTGGAAACACCATATATTTT. Its protein product is CASSLWTGISGNTIYF.

The gene calls are TRBV30 and TRBJ2-3; TRBD1 agrees at 8 bases. The ends lost 2 bases at V and 2 bases at J; junction bases unmatched: 3. This CDR3 spans 14 amino acids. Looked up from germline, CDR1 is GTSNPN and CDR2 is SVGIG (reference sequence). The CDR3: CAWSWGQVTDTQYF. In DNA form, the CDR3 reads TGTGCCTGGAGTTGGGGACAGGTCACAGATACGCAGTATTTT.